The 28 T cell receptor beta chains reported below all come from one sample, sequenced in a study of cytomegalovirus exposure and HLA in healthy donors. The PCR employed 60 Vbeta primers together with 13 Jbeta primers. Measured with immunoSEQ multiplex PCR; TCRdb has only the in-frame clones, and not every one. The sample contains 180,000 or so clones, 82% of which appear only once. Sequenced material: PBMCs. These receptor sequences come from a woman in her fifties or sixties in good health and CMV-seropositive.

The genes are TRBV27 and TRBJ2-1; TRBD2 aligns across 9 bases. The CDR3 loop spans 17 amino acids. Looked up from germline, CDR1 is MNHEY and CDR2 is SMNVEV (reference sequence). V was clipped by 0 bases and J by 1 base; unmatched bases: 4. In DNA, the CDR3 is TGTGCCAGCAGTTTATCGCTAGCGGGGCTATCCTACAATGAGCAGTTCTTC. It codes for CASSLSLAGLSYNEQFF.

The chain couples TRBV4-2 to TRBJ2-7, with 7 bases lining up with TRBD1. Germline V gene lookup returns CDR1 LGHNA and CDR2 YNFKEQ. The CDR3 covers 15 residues. Germline trimming cut 3 bases from V and 0 bases from J; bases unmatched to any gene: 5. The CDR3 DNA sequence: TGTGCCAGCAGCCATGGACAGGAACCCTCCTACGAGCAGTACTTC. It translates to CASSHGQEPSYEQYF.

The chain carries TRBV4-1 and TRBJ2-7; a possible D gene is TRBD1 (6 bases). V was shortened by 0 bases and J by 6 bases, with 24 bases between the two germline ends. Germline CDR1 reads MGHRA; CDR2 reads YSYEKL. This CDR3 comprises 18 residues. The CDR3 loop is CASSQDLGGSGRKAEQYF. The CDR3 nucleotides read TGCGCCAGCAGCCAAGATCTAGGGGGTTCGGGGCGAAAGGCCGAGCAGTACTTC.

The chain carries TRBV11-3 and TRBJ2-3, with D possibly matching TRBD1 (6 bases). Trimming shortened V by 5 bases and J by 2 bases, and 17 bases separated the two germline ends. The CDR3 loop spans 16 amino acids. Germline V lookup: CDR1 SGHNT, CDR2 YENEEA. The CDR3 nucleotides read TGTGCCAGCAGCCATGGACAGTCGCTCTACACAGATACGCAGTATTTT. This gives the protein CASSHGQSLYTDTQYF.

This clone has more than one count but fewer than ten. The junction does not match germline at one end; this may be a read error. The genes are TRBV4-1 and TRBJ2-6; TRBD2 might be the D (6 bases). From germline, CDR1 is MGHRA and CDR2 YSYEKL. This CDR3 is built from 15 residues. This CDR3 is CASSPPGTGANGLTF. In DNA, the CDR3 is TGCGCCAGCAGCCCCCCTGGGACTGGGGCCAACGGCCTGACTTTC.

A note on this clone: The sample has other DNA sequences that encode this CDR3 too. The V gene is TRBV5-1, the J gene TRBJ2-1, with a possible D match to TRBD2 (7 bases). With 0 bases removed from V and 4 bases from J, the gap between germline ends came to 11 bases. The CDR3 is made up of 15 amino acids. CDR1 is SGHRS and CDR2 is YFSETQ in the germline V gene. The CDR3 DNA is TGCGCCAGCAGCTTGGAGGGGGGGCCTTACAATGAGCAGTTCTTC. It translates to CASSLEGGPYNEQFF.

This clone was detected a few times. V gene TRBV5-1 combines with J gene TRBJ2-3; TRBD2 agrees at 11 bases. The V gene end was trimmed by 4 bases and the J gene end by 4 bases; junction bases not matched to a gene: 8. CDR1 SGHRS and CDR2 YFSETQ come from the germline V gene. This CDR3 region has 16 residues. CDR3 nucleotides: TGCGCCAGCAGCCAAGGACTAGCGGGTTTTCCAGATACGCAGTATTTT. Residues: CASSQGLAGFPDTQYF. Based on the CDR3 plus reference TRBV5-1 and TRBJ2-3, the full variable domain is KAGVTQTPRYLIKTRGQQVTLSCSPISGHRSVSWYQQTPGQGLQFLFEYFSETQRNKGNFPGRFSGRQFSNSRSEMNVSTLELGDSALYLCASSQGLAGFPDTQYFGPGTRLTVL.

In this sample, this clone turned up a few times. V and J are TRBV19 and TRBJ2-1, with D maybe TRBD1 (6 bases). CDR3 size: 11 residues. With 8 bases removed from V and 12 bases from J, the gap between germline ends came to 14 bases. Germline CDR1 LNHDA, CDR2 SQIVND (reference sequence). CDR3 amino acids: CASAGVGRQFF. DNA of the CDR3: TGTGCCAGTGCAGGGGTAGGAAGGCAGTTCTTC. Looking up the rest from reference TRBV19 and TRBJ2-1 gives the full variable domain: DGGITQSPKYLFRKEGQNVTLSCEQNLNHDAMYWYRQDPGQGLRLIYYSQIVNDFQKGDIAEGYSVSREKKESFPLTVTSAQKNPTAFYLCASAGVGRQFFGPGTRLTVL.

The chain employs TRBV7-9 and TRBJ1-1; D unclear. Germline loops: CDR1 SEHNR, CDR2 FQNEAQ (reference sequence). V dropped 1 base and J dropped 7 bases, with 10 bases sitting between them. There are 13 residues in the CDR3. This CDR3 is CASSLDALSEAFF. The CDR3 nucleotides read TGTGCCAGCAGCTTAGATGCCCTCAGTGAAGCTTTCTTT.

CDR3 coding DNA: TGCGCCAGCAGTCAATCGAAAGGACTAGCGGACCAAGAGACCCAGTACTTC. Its translation is CASSQSKGLADQETQYF. V usage is TRBV23-1 and J usage is TRBJ2-5; 10 bases agree with TRBD2. TRBV23-1 is annotated as an ORF whose role is uncertain. V trimming: 0 bases; J trimming: 0 bases; junction bases outside the gene matches: 4. The CDR3 is made up of 17 amino acids.

This clone has more than one count but fewer than ten. The rearrangement uses TRBV25-1 and TRBJ2-1, with 7 bases identical to TRBD1. V shed 6 bases and J 4 bases; nucleotides not matched to a gene: 9. This CDR3 is 15 amino acids long. Germline V CDR1 and CDR2: MGHDK, SYGVNS. CDR3: CASRAAGTAYNEQFF. CDR3 DNA sequence: TGTGCCAGCAGGGCCGCCGGGACAGCTTACAATGAGCAGTTCTTC.

The chain couples TRBV28 to TRBJ1-5; tentatively, D is TRBD1 (5 bases). CDR1 MDHEN and CDR2 SYDVKM come from the germline V gene. V lost 7 bases and J 3 bases, leaving 16 bases between the germline ends. This CDR3 has 15 residues. The CDR3 DNA sequence: TGTGCCAGCAACCCAGGGTATTGGAACAATCAGCCCCAGCATTTT. This codes for CASNPGYWNNQPQHF.

The chain links TRBV15 to TRBJ1-4; TRBD1 matches at 7 bases. The CDR3 sequence is 16 residues long. Trimming removed 0 bases from V and 8 bases from J; junction bases left unmatched: 9. CDR1 and CDR2 (germline): LNHNV, YYDKDF (reference sequence). This chain's CDR3 is CATSRDQGGSWEKLFF. CDR3 DNA sequence: TGTGCCACCAGCAGAGATCAAGGGGGCTCTTGGGAAAAACTGTTTTTT.

This chain connects TRBV28 to TRBJ2-7; 8 nucleotides align to TRBD1. Germline-derived CDR1 and CDR2 are MDHEN and SYDVKM. Losses at the gene ends were 8 bases for V and 3 bases for J; bases not matched to a gene: 9. The CDR3 loop spans 14 amino acids. Here the CDR3 DNA reads TGTGCCAGCCAAATAGGGACAGGCAACTACGAGCAGTACTTC. Encoded protein: CASQIGTGNYEQYF.

V usage is TRBV27 and J usage is TRBJ2-7; D may be TRBD2 (7 bases). This CDR3 is 13 amino acids long. V lost 3 bases to trimming and J lost 5 bases, with 11 bases between them. Looked up from germline, CDR1 is MNHEY and CDR2 is SMNVEV (reference sequence). The CDR3 DNA reads TGTGCCAGCAGTTTCAGGGAGGGGGACGAGCAGTACTTC. Translation gives CASSFREGDEQYF.

This rearrangement joins TRBV28 to TRBJ2-5; 7 bases are shared with TRBD1. This CDR3 is 13 amino acids long. Germline lookup yields CDR1 MDHEN and CDR2 SYDVKM. The J segment lost 5 bases and the V segment lost 5 bases, leaving 5 bases of the junction unmatched. The CDR3 here is CASSLGTEETQYF. For the CDR3, the DNA is TGTGCCAGCAGTCTTGGGACAGAGGAGACCCAGTACTTC. The entire variable domain, with the rest obtained from reference TRBV28 and TRBJ2-5, is as follows: DVKVTQSSRYLVKRTGEKVFLECVQDMDHENMFWYRQDPGLGLRLIYFSYDVKMKEKGDIPEGYSVSREKKERFSLILESASTNQTSMYLCASSLGTEETQYFGPGTRLLVL.

In regard to this clone: At one end the junction does not follow the germline gene, possibly because of a read error. The chain recombines TRBV7-8 with TRBJ1-2; D possibly corresponds to TRBD1 (5 bases). This CDR3 contains 15 residues. Germline CDR1 SGHVS, CDR2 FQNEAQ. Here the CDR3 reads CASSLAGPGVDGYTF. CDR3 bases: TGTGCCAGCAGCCTAGCAGGGCCGGGGGTGGATGGCTACACCTTC.

This chain uses TRBV7-2 with TRBJ2-5; D is undetermined. Per the germline V gene, CDR1 is SGHTA and CDR2 is FQGNSA. The V and J ends lost 1 base and 1 base respectively, with 4 bases between them. The CDR3 totals 13 residues. CDR3 sequence reads: CASSLGSQETQYF. CDR3 in DNA: TGTGCCAGCAGCTTAGGCAGCCAAGAGACCCAGTACTTC.

The genes are TRBV30 and TRBJ2-7; TRBD2 aligns across 7 bases. This CDR3 has 12 residues. V dropped 2 bases and J dropped 2; count of bases not matched to a gene: 0. Per germline, CDR1 GTSNPN and CDR2 SVGIG (reference sequence). The CDR3 protein is CAWSTSAYEQYF. The CDR3 DNA follows: TGTGCCTGGAGTACTAGCGCCTACGAGCAGTACTTC.

V and J are TRBV9 and TRBJ1-3; TRBD1 might be the D (6 bases). The CDR3 has 17 residues. Germline loops: CDR1 SGDLS, CDR2 YYNGEE. Trimming shortened V by 4 bases and J by 4 bases, and 21 bases separated the two germline ends. CDR3 protein: CASSPQVMGAGGNTIYF. The CDR3, as DNA: TGTGCCAGCAGCCCTCAAGTGATGGGGGCAGGGGGAAACACCATATATTTT. Full variable domain (missing parts from reference TRBV9 and TRBJ1-3): DSGVTQTPKHLITATGQRVTLRCSPRSGDLSVYWYQQSLDQGLQFLIQYYNGEERAKGNILERFSAQQFPDLHSELNLSSLELGDSALYFCASSPQVMGAGGNTIYFGEGSWLTVV.

V usage is TRBV23-1 and J usage is TRBJ1-1; D is uncertain. TRBV23-1 is reported as an ORF; its role is uncertain. The CDR3 has 13 amino acids. V was pared by 0 bases and J by 10 bases, with 12 bases between. The CDR3 region is CASSQSLPSPAFF. The CDR3 nucleotides read TGCGCCAGCAGTCAATCACTCCCCTCCCCAGCTTTCTTT.

The rearrangement uses TRBV7-2 and TRBJ1-1, with D possibly TRBD1 on 5 matching bases. Germline CDR1 and CDR2: SGHTA and FQGNSA. V was clipped by 5 bases and J by 1 base, with 14 bases between them. The CDR3 length is 15 residues. In DNA form, the CDR3 reads TGTGCCAGCAGCCCTAGGCGGGACCGGAACACTGAAGCTTTCTTT. Translation: CASSPRRDRNTEAFF.

The CDR3 nucleotides read TGTGCCAGCAGCGGCAGGGGGAACTATGGCTACACCTTC. It is translated as CASSGRGNYGYTF. The chain employs TRBV2 and TRBJ1-2; 7 bases are shared with TRBD1. V lost 6 bases and J lost 2; bases outside the gene matches: 3. The CDR3 consists of 13 residues. Germline values: CDR1 SNHLY, CDR2 FYNNEI.

The genes are TRBV19 and TRBJ1-4; 9 nucleotides match TRBD1. CDR1 is LNHDA and CDR2 is SQIVND in the germline V gene (reference sequence). The CDR3 runs to 15 residues. The ends lost 4 bases at V and 7 bases at J; junction bases unmatched: 7. The CDR3 spells CASSSTGGLSEKLFF. The CDR3 DNA follows: TGTGCCAGTAGTAGCACAGGGGGCTTGAGTGAAAAACTGTTTTTT.

The genes are TRBV7-2 and TRBJ2-3; 12 nucleotides line up with TRBD2. J was trimmed by 5 bases and V by 5 bases; bases with no gene match: 8. Germline CDR1 is SGHTA and CDR2 is FQGNSA. There are 16 residues in the CDR3. The CDR3 loop reads CASSHILAGGGDTQYF. In DNA, the CDR3 is TGTGCCAGCAGCCACATCCTAGCGGGAGGGGGAGATACGCAGTATTTT.

This clone was seen a handful of times. The sample has other DNA sequences that encode this CDR3 too. This CDR3 reads CASSLRQFNSNQPQHF. The DNA of the CDR3 is TGTGCCAGCAGTTTACGACAGTTTAATAGCAATCAGCCCCAGCATTTT. The chain carries TRBV28 and TRBJ1-5; possible D gene TRBD1, 5 bases. Trimming cost V 2 bases and J 0 bases, with 11 bases left between them. This CDR3 spans 16 amino acids. Germline V gives CDR1 MDHEN, CDR2 SYDVKM.

V is TRBV2 and J is TRBJ1-1, with D possibly being TRBD1 (6 bases). Germline assignment: CDR1 SNHLY and CDR2 FYNNEI. The CDR3 contains 14 residues. V shed 5 bases and J shed 4 bases, with 14 bases lying between them. The CDR3 nucleotides read TGTGCCAGCAGTATACAGGGTTTGAGCACTGAAGCTTTCTTT. It yields the protein CASSIQGLSTEAFF. The whole variable domain, remainder taken from reference TRBV2 and TRBJ1-1, is EPEVTQTPSHQVTQMGQEVILRCVPISNHLYFYWYRQILGQKVEFLVSFYNNEISEKSEIFDDQFSVERPDGSNFTLKIRSTKLEDSAMYFCASSIQGLSTEAFFGQGTRLTVV.

This chain joins TRBV19 and TRBJ2-7; TRBD2 matches at 7 bases. CDR3 length equals 16 residues. V lost 4 bases and J lost 4; bases outside the gene matches: 13. Looked up from germline, CDR1 is LNHDA and CDR2 is SQIVND (reference sequence). CDR3 DNA sequence: TGTGCCAGTAGTACCGGAGCGGGATACATAGGGTACGAGCAGTACTTC. Its protein product is CASSTGAGYIGYEQYF. The full variable domain, rest sourced from reference TRBV19 and TRBJ2-7, is DGGITQSPKYLFRKEGQNVTLSCEQNLNHDAMYWYRQDPGQGLRLIYYSQIVNDFQKGDIAEGYSVSREKKESFPLTVTSAQKNPTAFYLCASSTGAGYIGYEQYFGPGTRLTVT.